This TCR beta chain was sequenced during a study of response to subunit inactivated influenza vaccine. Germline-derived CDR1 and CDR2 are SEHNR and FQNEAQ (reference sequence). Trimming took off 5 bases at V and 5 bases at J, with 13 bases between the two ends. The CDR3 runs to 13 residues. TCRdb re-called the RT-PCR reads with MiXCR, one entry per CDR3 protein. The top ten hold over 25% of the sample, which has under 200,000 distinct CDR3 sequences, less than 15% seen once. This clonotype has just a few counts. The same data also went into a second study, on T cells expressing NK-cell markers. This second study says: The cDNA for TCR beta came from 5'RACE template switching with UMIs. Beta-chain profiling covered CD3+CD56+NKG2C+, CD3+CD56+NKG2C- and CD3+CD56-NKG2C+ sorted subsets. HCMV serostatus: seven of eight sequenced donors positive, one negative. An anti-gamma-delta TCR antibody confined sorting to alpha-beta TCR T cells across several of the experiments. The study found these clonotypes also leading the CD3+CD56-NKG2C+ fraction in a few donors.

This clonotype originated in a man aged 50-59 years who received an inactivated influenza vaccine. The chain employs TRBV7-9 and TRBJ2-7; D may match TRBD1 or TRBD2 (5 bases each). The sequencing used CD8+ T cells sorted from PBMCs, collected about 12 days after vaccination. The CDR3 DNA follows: TGTGCCAGCAGCACCGGGACGGCAGACGAGCAGTACTTC. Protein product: CASSTGTADEQYF.